There are a few counts of the clone carrying this T cell receptor beta chain. This sample stems from a study of cytomegalovirus exposure and HLA in healthy donors. The CDR3 is made up of 18 amino acids. Both 60 Vbeta primers and 13 Jbeta primers went into the PCR. The data were produced by immunoSEQ multiplex PCR, yet TCRdb's version contains in-frame clones alone and is incomplete. The table has around 150,000 clones, around 63% seen once. The sequence was collected from a human donor in good health. Sequencing was done on a sample of PBMCs. The chain combines TRBV1 with TRBJ1-5; the D call TRBD1 from the table was never checked on the DNA. TRBV1 is labeled a pseudogene. This CDR3 is CTSSQLEGTGGSDQPQHF. DNA for the CDR3: TGCACCAGCAGCCAACTGGAGGGGACAGGGGGAAGCGATCAGCCCCAGCATTTT.